These T cell receptor beta chains were read from a single sample in a study of cytomegalovirus exposure and HLA in healthy donors. Sequenced by immunoSEQ multiplex PCR; TCRdb stores in-frame clones only, minus some. The table lists 300,000 to 400,000 clones, roughly 87% of them singletons. The sample was PBMCs. These receptors all stem from a man younger than 40 in good health and CMV-seronegative. CDR3s leave out the opening cysteine and the closing phenylalanine or tryptophan. Clone size is given for some rows only: seen once, a few or many times, or a class if the clone is expanded.

V gene	J gene	clone size	CDR3 protein
TRBV6-5	TRBJ1-1	.	ASSLNRGYMNTEAF
TRBV7-9	TRBJ2-5	.	ASSRPAEPQETQY
TRBV4-1	TRBJ1-1	.	ASSQAPQGSTEAF
TRBV29-1	TRBJ1-2	.	SVEDRQIDYGYT
TRBV6-1	TRBJ1-1	once	ASKKTGVDTEAF
TRBV15	TRBJ1-2	.	ATSVQGMGGYT
TRBV11-2	TRBJ2-7	.	ASSLTGTSSYEQY
TRBV11-2	TRBJ2-7	.	ASSRDLGQGAYEQY
TRBV15	TRBJ1-5	.	ATSRDRGADSNQPQH
TRBV7-6	TRBJ1-2	.	ASSLDIGAGYGYT
TRBV5-4	TRBJ1-1	.	ASSLEREKTEAF
TRBV2	TRBJ2-7	.	ASSRGYEQY
TRBV7-2	TRBJ1-5	.	ASSLAPGSNQPQH
TRBV2	TRBJ1-6	few	ASSPQQATIGSPLH
TRBV5-4	TRBJ1-1	.	ASSSEGAPNTEAF
TRBV11-2	TRBJ2-3	.	ASSSFTDTQY
TRBV18	TRBJ2-7	once	ASSPMGQRVLYNIYEQY
TRBV27	TRBJ2-3	.	ASSSGQGVTDTQY
TRBV7-7	TRBJ2-5	.	ASSLQGVETQY
TRBV15	TRBJ2-3	once	ATSRDVGGTGGTDTQY
TRBV7-2	TRBJ2-2	.	ASSPRAGGAGTGELF
TRBV4-1	TRBJ2-1	.	ASSTRGRGVDEQF
TRBV30	TRBJ2-5	.	AWSVASGLQETQY
TRBV27	TRBJ2-7	.	ASSLFGRLAGVYEQY
TRBV19	TRBJ2-7	.	ASRDGGSGAYEQY
TRBV19	TRBJ1-2	.	ASEVPGGAGGYT
TRBV19	TRBJ2-3	.	ASKAGGPDTQY
TRBV5-1	TRBJ1-6	.	ASSLDAGYNSPLH
TRBV19	TRBJ1-2	.	ASSKLRDSFNYGYT
TRBV4-1	TRBJ2-7	.	ASSQYSRQGSEQY
TRBV7-6	TRBJ1-6	.	ASSPGGANSPLH
TRBV9	TRBJ1-2	.	ASSMLGQGPGYT
TRBV5-1	TRBJ1-2	.	ASIPQPTGTAYGYT
TRBV5-4	TRBJ1-6	.	ASSLEGQGRSPLH
TRBV6-1	TRBJ2-3	once	ASSDGGGTDTQY